A selection of T cell receptor beta chains follows, all from one sample in a study of T cell responses to AZD1222 COVID-19 vaccine. Measured with immunoSEQ multiplex PCR; TCRdb has only the in-frame clones, and not every one. The sample contains around 89,000 clones, roughly 90% of which appear only once. This sample comprised peripheral blood, obtained on day 0 of AZD1222 vaccination. Receptors originate from an adult in good health. Both conserved end residues are part of each CDR3. The order of the fields is CDR3 protein, V gene.

CASSLRGGGQPQHF,TRBV5-1
CASSPEGGQPQHF,TRBV18
CASSKQGIDNYGYTF,TRBV19
CASSLEKGLAGGSSYNEQFF,TRBV11-2
CASSIGTAWIGEQFF,TRBV19
CASGLFQGSTEAFF,TRBV12-5
CASTLQGGDGYTF,TRBV7-2
CASSLGGSGANVLTF,TRBV7-9
CASSSRGGNQPQHF,TRBV18
CASSLYAGGLGGYTF,TRBV5-8
CASSTRADTQYF,TRBV28
CASSGRLAGTNNEQFF,TRBV9
CASSQTGRDTIYF,TRBV19
CASSQGPSGSYEQYF,TRBV3-1/TRBV3-2
CASSLTTIPEQYF,TRBV21-1
CASSFGVSGNTIYF,TRBV27
CASSQVATVTYEQYF,TRBV3-1/TRBV3-2
CASSYSTSGAYEQYF,TRBV6-5
CASSSPGQAYEKLFF,TRBV5-6
CASLDRWNEKLFF,TRBV6-5
CASSPDRAGNQPQHF,TRBV28
CASSPRGQGTDTQYF,TRBV28
CASSPTGTSSYEQYF,TRBV7-2
CASSGSGIYGYTF,TRBV28